The rows below give T cell receptor beta chains drawn from one sample of a study of post-analysis software for immune sequencing data. TCRdb fed the PCR reads into MiXCR, producing one record per CDR3 protein. The sample includes about 200,000 distinct CDR3 sequences, 25% to 30% of them seen just once. Sample: blood. The source is a girl under 18 with multiple sclerosis. CDR3s include the opening cysteine and the closing phenylalanine or tryptophan. D genes are given only for firm matches. Clone size is shown for a subset of rows, as once, few, many or a class of expanded clone.

V gene: TRBV5-1; clone size: many; D gene: -; J gene: TRBJ1-5; CDR3 DNA: TGTGCCAGCAGCTTGGCCGGGAATCAGCCCCAGCATTTT; CDR3 protein: CASSLAGNQPQHF
V gene: TRBV7-9; clone size: many; D gene: -; J gene: TRBJ1-5; CDR3 DNA: TGTGCCAGCAGCTTAGCCACCCATCAGCCCCAGCATTTT; CDR3 protein: CASSLATHQPQHF
V gene: TRBV4-1; clone size: -; D gene: TRBD2; J gene: TRBJ2-2; CDR3 DNA: TGCGCCAGCAGCCACGACCTTACTAGCGGGAAGATGGCCGGGGAGCTGTTTTTT; CDR3 protein: CASSHDLTSGKMAGELFF
V gene: TRBV30; clone size: few; D gene: TRBD1; J gene: TRBJ2-3; CDR3 DNA: TGTGCCGCCCCGATGGCAGGGGGCGGCACAGATACGCAGTATTTT; CDR3 protein: CAAPMAGGGTDTQYF
V gene: TRBV14; clone size: -; D gene: -; J gene: TRBJ2-1; CDR3 DNA: TGTGCCACCCAGGAAAGGGACGCCTACAATGAGCAGTTCTTC; CDR3 protein: CATQERDAYNEQFF
V gene: TRBV12-3/TRBV12-4; clone size: few; D gene: TRBD1; J gene: TRBJ1-1; CDR3 DNA: TGTGCCAGCAGATTCCCCGGGACAGGGTCCACTGAAGCTTTCTTT; CDR3 protein: CASRFPGTGSTEAFF
V gene: TRBV28; clone size: many; D gene: -; J gene: TRBJ2-3; CDR3 DNA: TGTGCCAGCAGTCGACCCTTCCCTAGCACAGATACGCAGTATTTT; CDR3 protein: CASSRPFPSTDTQYF
V gene: TRBV2; clone size: -; D gene: TRBD2; J gene: TRBJ2-7; CDR3 DNA: TGTGTCAGCACTAGCCCGGGACTAGCGGGGTCAAAGACCCACTACGAGCAGTACTTC; CDR3 protein: CVSTSPGLAGSKTHYEQYF
V gene: TRBV21-1; clone size: -; D gene: -; J gene: TRBJ1-5; CDR3 DNA: TGTGCCAGCGGCGCGACCCAGGGTCCCCTGAGTCAGCCCCAGCATTTT; CDR3 protein: CASGATQGPLSQPQHF
V gene: TRBV18; clone size: -; D gene: -; J gene: TRBJ2-1; CDR3 DNA: TGTGCCAGCTCACCACCGGGGGAGTACAATGAGCAGTTCTTC; CDR3 protein: CASSPPGEYNEQFF
V gene: TRBV6-2/TRBV6-3; clone size: few; D gene: -; J gene: TRBJ1-2; CDR3 DNA: TGTGCCAGCAGGAACGGGGCGTATGGCTACACCTTC; CDR3 protein: CASRNGAYGYTF
V gene: TRBV2; clone size: few; D gene: -; J gene: TRBJ1-4; CDR3 DNA: TGTGCCAGCAGTGAAGCGCATGAAAAACTGTTTTTT; CDR3 protein: CASSEAHEKLFF
V gene: TRBV12-3/TRBV12-4; clone size: -; D gene: TRBD1; J gene: TRBJ2-7; CDR3 DNA: TGTGCCAGCAGTGCTGGACAGGGGTTCGAGCAGTACTTC; CDR3 protein: CASSAGQGFEQYF
V gene: TRBV5-1; clone size: -; D gene: TRBD1; J gene: TRBJ2-1; CDR3 DNA: TGCGCCAGCAGCTTGGGACAGGGGATGGGGAATGAGCAGTTCTTC; CDR3 protein: CASSLGQGMGNEQFF
V gene: TRBV7-2; clone size: -; D gene: -; J gene: TRBJ2-7; CDR3 DNA: TGTGCCAGCAGCGCAACGGACGGCGTCTCCTACGAGCAGTACTTC; CDR3 protein: CASSATDGVSYEQYF
V gene: TRBV20-1; clone size: -; D gene: -; J gene: TRBJ2-2; CDR3 DNA: TGCAGTGCTAGCGGGTCCCCCGGGGAGCTGTTTTTT; CDR3 protein: CSASGSPGELFF
V gene: TRBV6-5; clone size: -; D gene: TRBD1; J gene: TRBJ1-2; CDR3 DNA: TGTGCCAGCAGTTACGAAGGGGGCGGCTATGGCTACACCTTC; CDR3 protein: CASSYEGGGYGYTF
V gene: TRBV20-1; clone size: -; D gene: -; J gene: TRBJ1-2; CDR3 DNA: TGCAGTGCTAGAGATGAGGGGGGCTATGGCTACACCTTC; CDR3 protein: CSARDEGGYGYTF
V gene: TRBV6-6; clone size: many; D gene: -; J gene: TRBJ2-7; CDR3 DNA: TGTGCCAGCAGCCCAGGGGGGGACGAGCAGTACTTC; CDR3 protein: CASSPGGDEQYF
V gene: TRBV7-7; clone size: -; D gene: -; J gene: TRBJ2-3; CDR3 DNA: TGTGCTAGCAGCTTAGCCGGGGGTAGTGGGGCAGATACGCAGTATTTT; CDR3 protein: CASSLAGGSGADTQYF
V gene: TRBV20-1; clone size: few; D gene: -; J gene: TRBJ1-1; CDR3 DNA: TGCAGCGGGGATATGAACACTGAAGCTTTCTTT; CDR3 protein: CSGDMNTEAFF
V gene: TRBV5-1; clone size: many; D gene: -; J gene: TRBJ1-2; CDR3 DNA: TGCGCCAGCAGCTTGGATGCCGGGAACTATGGCTACACCTTC; CDR3 protein: CASSLDAGNYGYTF
V gene: TRBV6-5; clone size: many; D gene: TRBD1; J gene: TRBJ2-7; CDR3 DNA: TGTGCCAGCAGCCCCGGGACAGGGGGCTTGTACGAGCAGTACTTC; CDR3 protein: CASSPGTGGLYEQYF
V gene: TRBV2; clone size: -; D gene: -; J gene: TRBJ2-1; CDR3 DNA: TGTGCCAGCAGCCACACAGGTGCCAATGAGCAGTTCTTC; CDR3 protein: CASSHTGANEQFF
V gene: TRBV6-2/TRBV6-3; clone size: -; D gene: TRBD1; J gene: TRBJ1-5; CDR3 DNA: TGTGCCAGCAGTTACCTAGGACAGGGGAATCAGCCCCAGCATTTT; CDR3 protein: CASSYLGQGNQPQHF
V gene: TRBV20-1; clone size: many; D gene: -; J gene: TRBJ1-2; CDR3 DNA: TGCAGGGCTGTACGGATTCTCTATGGCTACACCTTC; CDR3 protein: CRAVRILYGYTF
V gene: TRBV29-1; clone size: many; D gene: -; J gene: TRBJ2-1; CDR3 DNA: TGCAGCGTTGAATCCAAGGCCTACAATGAGCAGTTCTTC; CDR3 protein: CSVESKAYNEQFF
V gene: TRBV20-1; clone size: many; D gene: -; J gene: TRBJ2-3; CDR3 DNA: TGCAGTGCTAGGATGGGTCTAGATACGCAGTATTTT; CDR3 protein: CSARMGLDTQYF
V gene: TRBV6-1; clone size: many; D gene: -; J gene: TRBJ1-2; CDR3 DNA: TGTGCCAGCACCAGAGACAGAGGTCGGTATGGCTACACCTTC; CDR3 protein: CASTRDRGRYGYTF